A selection of T cell receptor beta chains follows, all from one sample in a study of T cell responses to AZD1222 COVID-19 vaccine. Clones were read by immunoSEQ multiplex PCR, and TCRdb kept only the in-frame ones, dropping some. In the table there are around 150,000 clones, about 92% of which are singletons. Sequencing was performed on peripheral blood, taken 28 days after the second AZD1222 dose. These receptors were taken from an adult who received the AZD1222 COVID-19 vaccine. Both conserved end residues are part of each CDR3. Fields, in order: clone size, J gene, V gene, D gene, CDR3 protein, CDR3 DNA. D genes are given only for firm matches. Not every row has a clone size; where given, it reads once, few, many or a size class.

abundance: .
j_gene: TRBJ2-7
v_gene: TRBV18
d_gene: .
CDR3aa: CASSPPAQAYEQYF
CDR3nt: TGTGCCAGCTCACCACCAGCGCAAGCCTACGAGCAGTACTTC

abundance: .
j_gene: TRBJ2-2
v_gene: TRBV30
d_gene: TRBD1
CDR3aa: CAWSQGAVGTGELFF
CDR3nt: TGTGCCTGGAGTCAGGGGGCGGTTGGCACCGGGGAGCTGTTTTTT

abundance: .
j_gene: TRBJ1-3
v_gene: TRBV6-5
d_gene: .
CDR3aa: CASSYQDGNTIYF
CDR3nt: TGTGCCAGCAGTTACCAAGATGGGAACACCATATATTTT

abundance: once
j_gene: TRBJ2-1
v_gene: TRBV2
d_gene: .
CDR3aa: CASSVLSTRDEQFF
CDR3nt: TGTGCCAGCAGTGTCCTTTCAACCAGGGATGAGCAGTTCTTC

abundance: .
j_gene: TRBJ1-4
v_gene: TRBV4-1
d_gene: TRBD1
CDR3aa: CASSRTTGANEKLFF
CDR3nt: TGCGCCAGCAGCCGTACGACAGGGGCGAATGAAAAACTGTTTTTT

abundance: .
j_gene: TRBJ1-6
v_gene: TRBV5-4
d_gene: .
CDR3aa: CASSLGNRVSPLHF
CDR3nt: TGTGCCAGCAGCTTGGGGAACAGGGTTTCACCCCTCCACTTT

abundance: .
j_gene: TRBJ1-4
v_gene: TRBV28
d_gene: .
CDR3aa: CASSPQANEKLFF
CDR3nt: TGTGCCAGCAGTCCTCAGGCGAATGAAAAACTGTTTTTT

abundance: .
j_gene: TRBJ1-6
v_gene: TRBV9
d_gene: .
CDR3aa: CASSVGLSYNSPLHF
CDR3nt: TGTGCCAGCAGCGTGGGGTTAAGTTATAATTCACCCCTCCACTTT

abundance: .
j_gene: TRBJ1-5
v_gene: TRBV6-2/TRBV6-3
d_gene: .
CDR3aa: CASSFRDKCYF
CDR3nt: TGTGCCAGCAGTTTCCGGGACAAATGTTATTTT

abundance: .
j_gene: TRBJ1-3
v_gene: TRBV13
d_gene: .
CDR3aa: CASSLGQGVNTIYF
CDR3nt: TGTGCCAGCAGCTTAGGGCAGGGAGTAAACACCATATATTTT

abundance: .
j_gene: TRBJ1-1
v_gene: TRBV30
d_gene: .
CDR3aa: CAWKVRGPEAFF
CDR3nt: TGTGCCTGGAAGGTCAGGGGACCTGAAGCTTTCTTT

abundance: .
j_gene: TRBJ1-6
v_gene: TRBV27
d_gene: .
CDR3aa: CASSWGAGDSYNSPLHF
CDR3nt: TGTGCCAGCAGTTGGGGGGCAGGGGACTCCTATAATTCACCCCTCCACTTT

abundance: .
j_gene: TRBJ1-2
v_gene: TRBV6-5
d_gene: .
CDR3aa: CASSLADLYGYTF
CDR3nt: TGTGCCAGCAGCTTGGCGGATCTCTATGGCTACACCTTC

abundance: once
j_gene: TRBJ2-1
v_gene: TRBV7-9
d_gene: .
CDR3aa: CASSLAPTVYNEQFF
CDR3nt: TGTGCCAGCAGCTTAGCCCCCACAGTTTACAATGAGCAGTTCTTC

abundance: .
j_gene: TRBJ1-5
v_gene: TRBV28
d_gene: .
CDR3aa: CASSFSNQPQHF
CDR3nt: TGTGCCAGCAGTTTTAGCAATCAGCCCCAGCATTTT

abundance: .
j_gene: TRBJ1-2
v_gene: TRBV19
d_gene: .
CDR3aa: CASSQGSNYGYTF
CDR3nt: TGTGCCAGTAGCCAGGGAAGTAACTATGGCTACACCTTC

abundance: .
j_gene: TRBJ1-2
v_gene: TRBV5-1
d_gene: TRBD1
CDR3aa: CASSLATGQGNGYTF
CDR3nt: TGCGCCAGCAGCTTGGCCACGGGACAGGGGAATGGCTACACCTTC

abundance: .
j_gene: TRBJ1-1
v_gene: TRBV7-9
d_gene: .
CDR3aa: CASSLARENTEAFF
CDR3nt: TGTGCCAGCAGCTTAGCGAGAGAGAACACTGAAGCTTTCTTT

abundance: .
j_gene: TRBJ1-2
v_gene: TRBV6-5
d_gene: .
CDR3aa: CASSQTAGGYTF
CDR3nt: TGTGCCAGCAGCCAGACCGCGGGCGGCTACACCTTC

abundance: .
j_gene: TRBJ1-3
v_gene: TRBV28
d_gene: TRBD1
CDR3aa: CASSRDSGNTIYF
CDR3nt: TGTGCCAGCAGTCGGGACAGCGGAAACACCATATATTTT

abundance: .
j_gene: TRBJ1-3
v_gene: TRBV24-1
d_gene: .
CDR3aa: CATSDPGNTIYF
CDR3nt: TGTGCCACCAGTGACCCAGGAAACACCATATATTTT

abundance: .
j_gene: TRBJ1-3
v_gene: TRBV6-5
d_gene: .
CDR3aa: CASSRDFNSGNTIYF
CDR3nt: TGTGCCAGCAGTCGGGACTTCAACTCTGGAAACACCATATATTTT

abundance: .
j_gene: TRBJ2-1
v_gene: TRBV25-1
d_gene: TRBD1
CDR3aa: CASSEPGGDYNEQFF
CDR3nt: TGTGCCAGCAGTGAGCCAGGGGGCGACTACAATGAGCAGTTCTTC

abundance: .
j_gene: TRBJ1-3
v_gene: TRBV5-1
d_gene: .
CDR3aa: CASSPRTDGNTIYF
CDR3nt: TGCGCCAGCAGCCCCCGGACCGATGGAAACACCATATATTTT

abundance: once
j_gene: TRBJ1-1
v_gene: TRBV28
d_gene: .
CDR3aa: CASTKVDGTEAFF
CDR3nt: TGTGCCAGCACTAAGGTGGACGGCACTGAAGCTTTCTTT

abundance: .
j_gene: TRBJ2-5
v_gene: TRBV2
d_gene: .
CDR3aa: CASGRLETQYF
CDR3nt: TGTGCCAGCGGACGGTTAGAGACCCAGTACTTC

abundance: .
j_gene: TRBJ1-5
v_gene: TRBV2
d_gene: TRBD1
CDR3aa: CASTLTGTGTNQPQHF
CDR3nt: TGTGCCAGCACCCTCACCGGGACAGGGACTAATCAGCCCCAGCATTTT

abundance: .
j_gene: TRBJ2-6
v_gene: TRBV2
d_gene: .
CDR3aa: CASSDTIVLTF
CDR3nt: TGTGCCAGCAGCGATACGATCGTCCTGACTTTC

abundance: .
j_gene: TRBJ2-3
v_gene: TRBV7-2
d_gene: .
CDR3aa: CASSLGTTDTQYF
CDR3nt: TGTGCCAGCAGCTTGGGGACCACAGATACGCAGTATTTT

abundance: .
j_gene: TRBJ2-7
v_gene: TRBV5-4
d_gene: TRBD1
CDR3aa: CASSGRDRGNYEQYF
CDR3nt: TGTGCCAGCAGCGGAAGGGACAGGGGGAACTACGAGCAGTACTTC

abundance: once
j_gene: TRBJ1-2
v_gene: TRBV5-4
d_gene: .
CDR3aa: CASSFRSPGSYGYTF
CDR3nt: TGTGCCAGCAGCTTTAGGTCCCCCGGGTCCTATGGCTACACCTTC

abundance: .
j_gene: TRBJ1-5
v_gene: TRBV10-3
d_gene: TRBD1
CDR3aa: CAISDFGTGLQHF
CDR3nt: TGTGCCATCAGTGACTTTGGGACAGGCCTTCAGCATTTT

abundance: .
j_gene: TRBJ1-4
v_gene: TRBV28
d_gene: TRBD1
CDR3aa: CASSSSGTGATNEKLFF
CDR3nt: TGTGCCAGCAGTTCCTCCGGGACAGGGGCGACTAATGAAAAACTGTTTTTT

abundance: .
j_gene: TRBJ2-3
v_gene: TRBV18
d_gene: .
CDR3aa: CASSLSGTDTQYF
CDR3nt: TGTGCCAGCTCACTAAGCGGCACAGATACGCAGTATTTT

abundance: .
j_gene: TRBJ2-5
v_gene: TRBV6-6
d_gene: TRBD2
CDR3aa: CASSKGLVLAETQYF
CDR3nt: TGTGCCAGCAGTAAAGGACTAGTACTGGCAGAGACCCAGTACTTC

abundance: .
j_gene: TRBJ2-1
v_gene: TRBV10-3
d_gene: .
CDR3aa: CAISDRNEQFF
CDR3nt: TGTGCCATCAGTGATAGGAATGAGCAGTTCTTC

abundance: .
j_gene: TRBJ2-2
v_gene: TRBV9
d_gene: .
CDR3aa: CASSVASTFPGELFF
CDR3nt: TGTGCCAGCAGCGTAGCGTCTACCTTCCCCGGGGAGCTGTTTTTT

abundance: .
j_gene: TRBJ1-2
v_gene: TRBV11-2
d_gene: TRBD1
CDR3aa: CASSQQGANGYTF
CDR3nt: TGTGCCAGCAGCCAACAGGGGGCCAATGGCTACACCTTC

abundance: .
j_gene: TRBJ2-1
v_gene: TRBV3-1/TRBV3-2
d_gene: .
CDR3aa: CASSQGGGEQFF
CDR3nt: TGTGCCAGCAGCCAAGGGGGAGGTGAGCAGTTCTTC

abundance: .
j_gene: TRBJ1-2
v_gene: TRBV9
d_gene: TRBD1
CDR3aa: CASSGTGTGGGLNYGYTF
CDR3nt: TGTGCCAGCAGCGGGACCGGGACAGGGGGCGGACTTAACTATGGCTACACCTTC

abundance: .
j_gene: TRBJ2-7
v_gene: TRBV19
d_gene: .
CDR3aa: CASRLTIDTVSEQYF
CDR3nt: TGTGCCAGTAGACTTACGATAGACACGGTCTCCGAGCAGTACTTC

abundance: .
j_gene: TRBJ2-5
v_gene: TRBV3-1/TRBV3-2
d_gene: .
CDR3aa: CASSPRQGWRAETQYF
CDR3nt: TGTGCCAGCAGCCCCCGACAGGGATGGAGGGCGGAGACCCAGTACTTC